These T cell receptor beta chains were read from a single sample in a study of cytomegalovirus exposure and HLA in healthy donors. Assay: immunoSEQ multiplex PCR; the TCRdb copy retains only in-frame clones and omits some. Counted here are 97,000 or so clones, around 9.6% occurring once; the ten biggest clones make up approximately 5.1%. The specimen sequenced was PBMCs. All receptors derive from a man in his forties or fifties in good health and CMV-seropositive. CDR3s include the opening cysteine and the closing phenylalanine or tryptophan. D genes are given only for firm matches. Expanded clones get a size class; other rows say once, few or many, or leave the size out.

>TRBV28|TRBJ2-1|-|-
TGTGCCAGCAGTTCCGGGACAAATTACAATGAGCAGTTCTTC
CASSSGTNYNEQFF
>TRBV5-4|TRBJ2-3|TRBD2|few
TGTGCCAGCAGCTCCGGGGTAGCGGGAGAACTGGATACGCAGTATTTT
CASSSGVAGELDTQYF
>TRBV7-6|TRBJ2-1|-|few
TGTGCCAGCAGCTTAAGCGTTTATGAGCAGTTCTTC
CASSLSVYEQFF
>TRBV28|TRBJ1-5|-|few
TGTGCCAGCAGTCGGACAGTGGGAAGCAATCAGCCCCAGCATTTT
CASSRTVGSNQPQHF
>TRBV28|TRBJ2-1|TRBD2|few
TGTGCCAGCAGCTCCCTTGGACTAGCGGGAGCTTGGAATGAGCAGTTCTTC
CASSSLGLAGAWNEQFF
>TRBV28|TRBJ1-5|-|few
TGTGCCAGCAGGTTAACGGATCAGCCCCAGCATTTT
CASRLTDQPQHF
>TRBV15|TRBJ2-3|TRBD1|-
TGTGCCACCAGCAGCGACAGGGGGAGCGCAGATACGCAGTATTTT
CATSSDRGSADTQYF
>TRBV11-1|TRBJ2-1|TRBD2|few
TGTGCCAGCAGCCAGACTAGCGGGAGCGACGCAAATGAGCAGTTCTTC
CASSQTSGSDANEQFF
>TRBV6-1|TRBJ1-5|-|few
TGTGCCAGCAGTCAACAGGGTGCGAGCAATCAGCCCCAGCATTTT
CASSQQGASNQPQHF
>TRBV15|TRBJ2-2|-|few
TGTGCCACCAGCAGATCGCGGACAGAAGCCGGGGAGCTGTTTTTT
CATSRSRTEAGELFF
>TRBV6-1|TRBJ2-1|-|few
TGTGCCAGCAGTGAATTCGAGCGGCTAAACAATGAGCAGTTCTTC
CASSEFERLNNEQFF
>TRBV12-5|TRBJ1-1|-|-
TGTGCTAGTGGTTTAGACACACACACTGAAGCTTTCTTT
CASGLDTHTEAFF
>TRBV19|TRBJ1-1|-|-
TGTGCCAGTAGTCCATTGACAGAACCTTACACTGAAGCTTTCTTT
CASSPLTEPYTEAFF
>TRBV27|TRBJ2-3|TRBD2|-
TGTGCCAGCAGTACCCGACTAGCGGTTCTAAGCACAGATACGCAGTATTTT
CASSTRLAVLSTDTQYF
>TRBV25-1|TRBJ2-2|-|-
TGTGCCAGCAGGGGGGGAAACACCGGGGAGCTGTTTTTT
CASRGGNTGELFF
>TRBV18|TRBJ1-1|-|-
TGTGCCAGCTCACCACAGGGGCAGGGCGCTGAAGCTTTCTTT
CASSPQGQGAEAFF
>TRBV6-6|TRBJ2-7|-|few
TGTGCCAGCAGTTACTACAGGGCTGGGGAGCAGTACTTC
CASSYYRAGEQYF
>TRBV5-6|TRBJ2-7|-|-
TGTGCCAGCAGCTTGTCAGGACAAGGTTACTACGAGCAGTACTTC
CASSLSGQGYYEQYF
>TRBV30|TRBJ2-3|-|few
TGTGCCTGGAGTGTACTCGGCAGGGTAGAGGCAGATACGCAGTATTTT
CAWSVLGRVEADTQYF
>TRBV19|TRBJ1-1|-|many
TGTGCCAGTAGTATCGGGGGGGCGATCACTGAAGCTTTCTTT
CASSIGGAITEAFF
>TRBV5-1|TRBJ2-7|-|many
TGCGCCAGCAGCCCCGGGACACTTCCAAGCTACGAGCAGTACTTC
CASSPGTLPSYEQYF
>TRBV10-3|TRBJ1-1|-|few
TGTGCCATCAGTGGTACAAAGAACACTGAAGCTTTCTTT
CAISGTKNTEAFF
>TRBV5-6|TRBJ1-1|-|-
TGTGCCAGCAGCTTGTACTTTCGGTCCGAGAACACTGAAGCTTTCTTT
CASSLYFRSENTEAFF
>TRBV27|TRBJ1-4|TRBD1|-
TGTGCCAGCAGTCCCAGGGGGCCGGCTAATGAAAAACTGTTTTTT
CASSPRGPANEKLFF
>TRBV20-1|TRBJ2-7|-|few
TGCAGTGTCAGTCAGTCCTACGAGCAGTACTTC
CSVSQSYEQYF
>TRBV25-1|TRBJ2-1|TRBD2|few
TGTGCCAGCAGGGGAGGGGCGGGATCGATCGATGAGCAGTTCTTC
CASRGGAGSIDEQFF
>TRBV4-1|TRBJ2-1|TRBD2|few
TGCGCCAGCAGCCAAGATACTAGCGGGAGAGAGAAGCAGTTCTTC
CASSQDTSGREKQFF
>TRBV28|TRBJ2-1|-|few
TGTGCCAGCAGCAGCGAAATATACAGGGCCGGCAATGAGCAGTTCTTC
CASSSEIYRAGNEQFF
>TRBV29-1|TRBJ2-7|TRBD2|-
TGCAGCGCCCAGAGTTATAGCGGGAGGAACTACGAGCAGTACTTC
CSAQSYSGRNYEQYF
>TRBV2|TRBJ2-7|TRBD1|few
TGTGCCAGCATAGGACAGGGACTCTACGAGCAGTACTTC
CASIGQGLYEQYF
>TRBV7-7|TRBJ2-5|TRBD2|few
TGTGCTAGCAGCTTGGGACTACAAGAGACCCAGTACTTC
CASSLGLQETQYF
>TRBV19|TRBJ2-3|-|few
TGTGCCAGTAAGCTGCGGGGCCCAGATACGCAGTATTTT
CASKLRGPDTQYF
>TRBV9|TRBJ2-3|TRBD1|-
TGTGCCAGCAGCCCATCCGGGACAGGGGTTAATACGCAGTATTTT
CASSPSGTGVNTQYF
>TRBV6-6|TRBJ2-3|TRBD2|few
TGTGCCAGCAGTCTAGCGGGAGCGGGAGATACGCAGTATTTT
CASSLAGAGDTQYF
>TRBV4-3|TRBJ2-1|-|-
TGCGCCAGCAGCAACCAGGGCCCCTACAATGAGCAGTTCTTC
CASSNQGPYNEQFF
>TRBV9|TRBJ2-7|-|-
TGTGCCAGCAGCGTAGAAGGCCGAGGCGAGCAGTACTTC
CASSVEGRGEQYF
>TRBV5-1|TRBJ2-5|-|few
TGCGCCAGCAGCTTTCTCCCTGAAGAGACCCAGTACTTC
CASSFLPEETQYF